The present TCR beta chain was sequenced within a study of T cells in localized non-small cell lung cancer. Study-wide points: A median approximately 60 of the top 100 tumor clones appeared in adjacent lung. Higher blood T cell density went with longer overall survival.

With 3 bases removed from V and 4 bases from J, the gap between germline ends came to 10 bases. The length of the CDR3 is 14 residues. Germline CDR1 reads SNHLY; CDR2 reads FYNNEI. As concerns this clone: The antigen remains unidentified.

Profiling relied on immunoSEQ multiplex PCR, and the TCRdb table lists in-frame clones only, not all of them. Of 60,000 to 75,000 clones listed, approximately 84% are singletons. The starting material was peripheral blood, obtained before any cancer treatment. The clonotype comes from a female donor over 55 with stage I lung adenocarcinoma. V usage is TRBV2 and J usage is TRBJ1-5, with D possibly TRBD1 on 6 matching bases. The CDR3 here is CASSDRGFNQPQHF. CDR3 bases: TGTGCCAGCAGTGACAGGGGCTTTAATCAGCCCCAGCATTTT.